This T cell receptor beta chain appears in the sequencing data of a study of blood T cell repertoires in COVID-19. Study-level information: From the United States, Italy and Spain came samples of acute and convalescent COVID-19. PBMCs, B-cell-depleted T cells, or T cells were the source of the cDNA or gDNA that made up the material.

Seattle's enrolled individuals joined amid active infection and were then monitored longitudinally. This clone has just one count. The method was immunoSEQ multiplex PCR; TCRdb's version includes in-frame clones alone and lacks a portion of them. The sample holds about 270,000 clones, approximately 86% seen once. This clonotype originated in a woman in her seventies with COVID-19, enrolled during active disease. Sequencing was carried out using peripheral blood.

The CDR3 region is CASSPGQPTPEQYF. The CDR3 DNA sequence: TGCGCCAGCAGCCCGGGACAGCCGACGCCCGAGCAGTACTTC. The chain employs TRBV5-1 and TRBJ2-7, with 7 bases matching TRBD1. The germline V gene encodes CDR1 SGHRS and CDR2 YFSETQ. V lost 4 bases and J lost 6; bases outside the gene matches: 10. The CDR3 runs 14 residues.